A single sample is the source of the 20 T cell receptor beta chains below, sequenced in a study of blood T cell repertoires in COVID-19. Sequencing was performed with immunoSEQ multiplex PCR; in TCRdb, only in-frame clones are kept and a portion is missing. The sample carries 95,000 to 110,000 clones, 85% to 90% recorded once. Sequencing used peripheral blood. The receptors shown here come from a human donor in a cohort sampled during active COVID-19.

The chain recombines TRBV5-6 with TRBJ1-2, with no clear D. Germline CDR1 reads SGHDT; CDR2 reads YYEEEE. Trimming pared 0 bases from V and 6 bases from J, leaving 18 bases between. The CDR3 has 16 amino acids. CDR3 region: CASSLAPIGVGDGYTF. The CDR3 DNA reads TGTGCCAGCAGCTTGGCACCGATCGGGGTTGGGGATGGCTACACCTTC.

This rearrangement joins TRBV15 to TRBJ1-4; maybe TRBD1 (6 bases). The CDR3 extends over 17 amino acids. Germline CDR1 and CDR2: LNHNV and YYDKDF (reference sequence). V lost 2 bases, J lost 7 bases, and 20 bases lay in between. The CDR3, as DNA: TGTGCCACCAGCAGAACAATACAGAGGACAGCCGGTGAAAAACTGTTTTTT. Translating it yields CATSRTIQRTAGEKLFF.

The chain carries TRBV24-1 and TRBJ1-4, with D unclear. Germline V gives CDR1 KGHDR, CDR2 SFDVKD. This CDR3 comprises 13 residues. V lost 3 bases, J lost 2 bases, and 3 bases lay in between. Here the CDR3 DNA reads TGTGCCACCAGTGATGGCACTAATGAAAAACTGTTTTTT. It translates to CATSDGTNEKLFF.

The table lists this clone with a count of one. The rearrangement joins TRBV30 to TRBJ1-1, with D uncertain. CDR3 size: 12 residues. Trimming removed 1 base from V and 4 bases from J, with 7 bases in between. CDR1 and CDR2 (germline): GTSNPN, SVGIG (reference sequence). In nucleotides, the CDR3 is TGTGCCTGGAGTGCCCTGAGCACTGAAGCTTTCTTT. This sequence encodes CAWSALSTEAFF.

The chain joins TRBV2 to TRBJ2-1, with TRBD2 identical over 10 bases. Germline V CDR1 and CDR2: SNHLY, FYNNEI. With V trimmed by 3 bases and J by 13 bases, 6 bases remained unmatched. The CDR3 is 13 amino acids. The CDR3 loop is CASSEASGRSQFF. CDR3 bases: TGTGCCAGCAGTGAGGCTAGCGGGAGATCTCAGTTCTTC. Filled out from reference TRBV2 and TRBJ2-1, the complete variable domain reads EPEVTQTPSHQVTQMGQEVILRCVPISNHLYFYWYRQILGQKVEFLVSFYNNEISEKSEIFDDQFSVERPDGSNFTLKIRSTKLEDSAMYFCASSEASGRSQFFGPGTRLTVL.

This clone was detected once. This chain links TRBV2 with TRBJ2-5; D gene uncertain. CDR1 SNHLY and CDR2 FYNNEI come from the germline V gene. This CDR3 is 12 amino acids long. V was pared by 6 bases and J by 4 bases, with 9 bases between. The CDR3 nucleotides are TGTGCCAGCAGCGCACTTGGAGAGACCCAGTACTTC. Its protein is CASSALGETQYF.

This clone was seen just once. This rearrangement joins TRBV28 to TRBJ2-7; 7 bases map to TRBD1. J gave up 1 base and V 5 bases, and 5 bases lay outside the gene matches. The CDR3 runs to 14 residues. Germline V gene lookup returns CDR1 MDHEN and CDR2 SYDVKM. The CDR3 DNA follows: TGTGCCAGCAGTCGACAGGGATTTTCCTACGAGCAGTACTTC. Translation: CASSRQGFSYEQYF.

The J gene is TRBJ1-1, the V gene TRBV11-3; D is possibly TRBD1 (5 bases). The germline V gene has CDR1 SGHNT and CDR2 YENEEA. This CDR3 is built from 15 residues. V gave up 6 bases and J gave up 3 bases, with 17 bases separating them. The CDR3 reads CASRRASAGDTEAFF. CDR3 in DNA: TGTGCCAGCAGGAGGGCGAGTGCGGGGGACACTGAAGCTTTCTTT.

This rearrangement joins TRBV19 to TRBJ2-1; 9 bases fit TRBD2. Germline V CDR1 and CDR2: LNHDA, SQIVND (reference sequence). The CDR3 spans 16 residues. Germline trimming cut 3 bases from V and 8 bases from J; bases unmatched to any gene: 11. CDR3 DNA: TGTGCCAGTAGTATTGCCGTCGCGGGGGGGCAGGATGAGCAGTTCTTC. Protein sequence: CASSIAVAGGQDEQFF.

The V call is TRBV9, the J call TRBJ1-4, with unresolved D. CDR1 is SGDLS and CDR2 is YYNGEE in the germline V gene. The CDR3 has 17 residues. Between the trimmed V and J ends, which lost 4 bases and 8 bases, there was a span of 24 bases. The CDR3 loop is CASSPEPGVTGGEKLFF. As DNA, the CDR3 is TGTGCCAGCAGCCCAGAACCCGGGGTGACGGGAGGCGAAAAACTGTTTTTT. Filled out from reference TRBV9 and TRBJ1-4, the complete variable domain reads DSGVTQTPKHLITATGQRVTLRCSPRSGDLSVYWYQQSLDQGLQFLIQYYNGEERAKGNILERFSAQQFPDLHSELNLSSLELGDSALYFCASSPEPGVTGGEKLFFGSGTQLSVL.

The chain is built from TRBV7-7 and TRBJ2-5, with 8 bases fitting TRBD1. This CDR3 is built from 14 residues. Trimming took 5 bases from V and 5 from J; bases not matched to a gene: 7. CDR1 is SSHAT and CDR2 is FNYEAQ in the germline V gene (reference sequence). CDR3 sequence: CASSQDRELETQYF. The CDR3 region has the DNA TGTGCCAGCAGCCAGGACAGGGAGTTGGAGACCCAGTACTTC.

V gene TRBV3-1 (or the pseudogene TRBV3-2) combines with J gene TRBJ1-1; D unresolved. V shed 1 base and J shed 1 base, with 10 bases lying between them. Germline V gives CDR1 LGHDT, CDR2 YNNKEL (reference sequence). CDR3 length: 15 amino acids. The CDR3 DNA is TGTGCCAGCAGCCAAGGAGCATCGTCGAACACTGAAGCTTTCTTT. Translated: CASSQGASSNTEAFF.

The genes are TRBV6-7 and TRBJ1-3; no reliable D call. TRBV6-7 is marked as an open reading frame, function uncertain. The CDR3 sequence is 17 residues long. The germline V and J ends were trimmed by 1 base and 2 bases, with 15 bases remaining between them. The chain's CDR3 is CASSYYEQSPPGNTIYF. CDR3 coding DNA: TGTGCCAGCAGTTACTATGAACAGTCTCCCCCTGGAAACACCATATATTTT.

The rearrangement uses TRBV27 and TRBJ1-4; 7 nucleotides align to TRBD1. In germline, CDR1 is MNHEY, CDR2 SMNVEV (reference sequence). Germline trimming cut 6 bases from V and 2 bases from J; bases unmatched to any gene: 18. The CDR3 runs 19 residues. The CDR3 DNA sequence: TGTGCCAGCAGGCCGACGACAGGGCATCATCCAGCGACTAATGAAAAACTGTTTTTT. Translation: CASRPTTGHHPATNEKLFF. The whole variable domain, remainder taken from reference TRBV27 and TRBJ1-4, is EAQVTQNPRYLITVTGKKLTVTCSQNMNHEYMSWYRQDPGLGLRQIYYSMNVEVTDKGDVPEGYKVSRKEKRNFPLILESPSPNQTSLYFCASRPTTGHHPATNEKLFFGSGTQLSVL.

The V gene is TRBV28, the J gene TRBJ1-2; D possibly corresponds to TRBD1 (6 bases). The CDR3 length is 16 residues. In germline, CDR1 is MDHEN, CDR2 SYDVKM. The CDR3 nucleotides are TGTGCGAGCGGATCACAGGGTTTGGGTCCGGGGCATGGCTACACCTTC. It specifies CASGSQGLGPGHGYTF.

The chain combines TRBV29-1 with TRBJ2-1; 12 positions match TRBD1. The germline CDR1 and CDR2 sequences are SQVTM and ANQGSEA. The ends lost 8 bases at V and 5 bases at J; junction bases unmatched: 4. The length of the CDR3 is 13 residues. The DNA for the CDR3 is TGCAGCTCCGGGACAGGGGGCCACAATGAGCAGTTCTTC. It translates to CSSGTGGHNEQFF.

CDR3 loop: CASSLVPTSGYEQYF. The CDR3, as DNA: TGTGCCAGCAGCTTAGTTCCGACTAGCGGATACGAGCAGTACTTC. V usage is TRBV7-9 and J usage is TRBJ2-7; TRBD2 aligns across 9 bases. This CDR3 comprises 15 residues. Per germline, CDR1 SEHNR and CDR2 FQNEAQ (reference sequence). The V and J ends lost 1 base and 4 bases, in that order; junction bases with no gene match: 5. The full variable domain, completed using reference TRBV7-9 and TRBJ2-7, is DTGVSQNPRHKITKRGQNVTFRCDPISEHNRLYWYRQTLGQGPEFLTYFQNEAQLEKSRLLSDRFSAERPKGSFSTLEIQRTEQGDSAMYLCASSLVPTSGYEQYFGPGTRLTVT.

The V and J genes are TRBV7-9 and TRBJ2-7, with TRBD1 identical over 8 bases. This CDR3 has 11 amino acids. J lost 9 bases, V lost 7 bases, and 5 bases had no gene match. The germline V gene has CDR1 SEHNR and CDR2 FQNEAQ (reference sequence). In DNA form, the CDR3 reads TGTGCCAGCACCGACAGGGGCGGGCAGTACTTC. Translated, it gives CASTDRGGQYF.

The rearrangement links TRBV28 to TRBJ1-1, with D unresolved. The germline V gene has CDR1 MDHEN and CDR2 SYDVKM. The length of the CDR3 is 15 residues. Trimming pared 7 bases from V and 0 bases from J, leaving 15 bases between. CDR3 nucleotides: TGTGCCAGCAACCAACCGGGGAGAATGAACACTGAAGCTTTCTTT. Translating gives CASNQPGRMNTEAFF.

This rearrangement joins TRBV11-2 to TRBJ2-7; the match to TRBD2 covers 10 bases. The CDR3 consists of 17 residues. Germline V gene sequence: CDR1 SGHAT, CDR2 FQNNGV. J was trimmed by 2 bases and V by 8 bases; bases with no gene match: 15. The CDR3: CASRRITVAGGTYEQYF. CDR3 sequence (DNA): TGTGCCAGCCGGAGGATCACAGTAGCGGGGGGAACCTACGAGCAGTACTTC.